These T cell receptor beta chains were read from a single sample in a study of T cell repertoires in cytomegalovirus infection. Their target antigens are unknown. TCRdb fed the reads into MiXCR, producing one record per CDR3 protein. Among some 940,000 distinct CDR3 sequences listed, approximately 31% were seen once. Source: cultured CD8+ T cells from PBMCs, taken from culture after CMV antigen stimulation. Receptor source: a human donor in good health (CMV status not recorded). Some clones in this sample may be carry-over from other donors' samples. The CDR3 runs from the conserved cysteine through the conserved F or W. A D gene is named only where the DNA matches it firmly.

j_call | v_call | d_call | cdr3_aa
TRBJ2-7 | TRBV12-3/TRBV12-4 | NA | CASSLARQGEQYF
TRBJ1-2 | TRBV6-5 | NA | CASSYSIGEYDYTF
TRBJ2-3 | TRBV6-8 | TRBD2 | CASSYQGLVPDTQYF
TRBJ2-2 | TRBV7-2 | TRBD1 | CASSSIGPNRGTGELFF
TRBJ1-2 | TRBV6-5 | TRBD1 | CASSGDRGGGYTF
TRBJ2-3 | TRBV24-1 | NA | CATSAGPDTQYF
TRBJ1-5 | TRBV27 | NA | CASSLWGNDQPQHF
TRBJ1-5 | TRBV20-1 | TRBD1 | CSASGTGDSNQPQHF
TRBJ1-5 | TRBV29-1 | TRBD1 | CSVGTGGTQPQHF
TRBJ1-1 | TRBV7-6 | NA | CVSSLGRGGEVFF
TRBJ2-2 | TRBV11-3 | TRBD2 | CASSPRVSGGNTGELFF
TRBJ2-3 | TRBV6-5 | TRBD1 | CASSPDPGTGTDTQYF
TRBJ2-2 | TRBV6-6 | TRBD2 | CASSPGTGGLGTGELFF
TRBJ2-1 | TRBV27 | NA | CASTRGSYNEQFF
TRBJ1-2 | TRBV28 | NA | CASSPFQEAFYGYTF
TRBJ2-7 | TRBV29-1 | NA | CSAKSQGYEQYF
TRBJ2-1 | TRBV5-4 | NA | CASSLASPGVYNEQFF
TRBJ2-1 | TRBV7-6 | TRBD2 | CASRLSTSGGGNEQFF
TRBJ2-1 | TRBV6-2/TRBV6-3 | TRBD1 | CASSFMKGTGIYNEQFF
TRBJ1-1 | TRBV4-1 | TRBD1 | CASSPNRGYEAFF
TRBJ1-2 | TRBV7-2 | TRBD1 | CASSSDRGLGGYTF
TRBJ1-5 | TRBV4-2 | NA | CASSQDWTGGNQPQHF
TRBJ1-6 | TRBV28 | NA | CASSSTGYNSPLHF
TRBJ2-1 | TRBV7-8 | NA | CASSPEGLRAGEQFF
TRBJ2-1 | TRBV14 | TRBD2 | CASSGLAGGSLIYNEQFF
TRBJ1-3 | TRBV10-3 | TRBD1 | CAIRNWDRDSGNTIYF
TRBJ1-6 | TRBV7-8 | NA | CASSLGSSSYNSPLHF
TRBJ2-7 | TRBV19 | NA | CASSIDGNYEQYF
TRBJ2-5 | TRBV7-2 | TRBD1 | CASSRTGGDQETQYF
TRBJ1-4 | TRBV3-1 | NA | CASSLRTANEKLFF
TRBJ2-5 | TRBV28 | NA | CASSSVGGQETQYF
TRBJ1-1 | TRBV5-6 | NA | CASSLGSGRPEAFF
TRBJ1-5 | TRBV10-3 | NA | CAISTPGEGQPQHF
TRBJ2-3 | TRBV15 | TRBD1 | CATSRDGTGTDTQYF
TRBJ1-2 | TRBV27 | TRBD1 | CASSPHLPNEGQPYGYTF
TRBJ2-7 | TRBV12-3/TRBV12-4 | NA | CASSWASGPYEQYF
TRBJ2-7 | TRBV7-9 | NA | CASSDNAGAGYEQYF
TRBJ2-1 | TRBV15 | TRBD1 | CATSIGGRHEQFF
TRBJ2-5 | TRBV20-1 | NA | CSARTGDGQETQYF
TRBJ1-1 | TRBV5-6 | NA | CASSLGLGVLTEAFF
TRBJ2-5 | TRBV7-7 | NA | CASSLANEETQYF
TRBJ2-1 | TRBV4-1 | NA | CASSQDLESGIEQFF
TRBJ2-6 | TRBV2 | NA | CASSVGLKRDSGANVLTF
TRBJ2-2 | TRBV6-5 | NA | CASSYDEPAARFTGELFF
TRBJ2-1 | TRBV12-5 | TRBD2 | CASGLELAGARNEQFF
TRBJ2-7 | TRBV6-8 | NA | CASSYSAQYFPYEQYF
TRBJ2-1 | TRBV7-9 | NA | CASPQGLAPNEQFF
TRBJ1-5 | TRBV7-9 | NA | CASSFPGHQPQHF
TRBJ1-5 | TRBV4-3 | NA | CASSPSRNSNQPQHF
TRBJ2-7 | TRBV14 | NA | CASSQGGKSYEQYF
TRBJ2-3 | TRBV10-3 | TRBD2 | CAISESISGGYTDTQYF
TRBJ2-2 | TRBV2 | TRBD1 | CASRGETGGTGELFF